This T cell receptor (beta chain) derives from a study of Graves' ophthalmopathy and Graves' hyperthyroidism. Amplification of TCR beta CDR3 regions used RNA transcripts. RT-PCR in the first round used HTBI primers; a second-round multiplex PCR followed. TCRdb reprocessed the multiplex PCR reads with MiXCR, giving one entry per CDR3 protein. The repertoire includes under 800,000 distinct CDR3 sequences, 22% of them detected once, and about 6.6% sits in the top ten. Reliance was placed on clinical symptoms, serum thyroxine, TRAb, thyroid ultrasound and orbital computed tomography for diagnosis. This clonotype occurred many times. Input material: peripheral blood. This TCR derives from a woman aged 18-29 years with stable Graves' hyperthyroidism. Some clones in this sample may be carry-over from other donors' samples.

The CDR3, as DNA: TGTGCCAGCAGCTTATTGGGACAGGGGGACTCCTACGAGCAGTACTTC. Its translation: CASSLLGQGDSYEQYF. The V and J genes are TRBV11-1 and TRBJ2-7; 11 bases agree with TRBD1. The CDR3 spans 16 residues. With V trimmed by 2 bases and J by 0 bases, 3 bases remained unmatched. In germline, CDR1 is SGHAT, CDR2 FQDESV (reference sequence).